This T cell receptor beta chain emerged from a study of beta chain features in type 1 diabetes. Study findings and constraints: Shorter TCRB CDR3s, moderately but significantly so, marked every one of the four CD4+ subsets in Type 1 diabetes patients. In comparison with healthy donors, patients had naive, central memory and Treg TCRB repertoires that appeared more similar.

Investigators reverse transcribed all isolated RNA, so they sequenced expressed TCRB transcripts. Read counts averaged roughly 4 million for samples of naive, central memory and regulatory T cells. Clones were read by immunoSEQ multiplex PCR, and TCRdb kept only the in-frame ones, dropping some. The data show around 160,000 clones, more than 60% seen once. Germline V CDR1 and CDR2: MGHRA, YSYEKL. This CDR3 is built from 12 residues. V lost 1 base and J 7 bases, leaving 6 bases between the germline ends. On this clone itself: Its antigen is not identified.

The source material was naive CD4+ T cells from blood. The V gene is TRBV4-1, the J gene TRBJ2-3; D is unresolved. This receptor was identified in a man younger than 45 with type 1 diabetes. CDR3 nucleotide sequence: TGCGCCAGCAGCCAAGGGGATAATACGCAGTATTTT. Amino acid sequence: CASSQGDNTQYF.